This T cell receptor beta chain was captured in a study of blood T cell repertoires in COVID-19 (dated by TCRdb to 2019 to 2021). Regarding the study in general: Collaborator samples came from the United States, Italy and Spain and covered acute and convalescent phases of COVID-19. The material from the prospective study consisted of cDNA or gDNA derived from T cells, B-cell-depleted T cells, or PBMCs. Subjects who had been exposed to COVID-19, were actively infected with it, or had recovered from it provided the deeply sampled blood TCRbeta repertoires that made up the dataset. Where HLA class I and class II types were available, the types were taken from metadata supplied by the sample provider, not from assay-based typing. Nearly every sample came with metadata listing a de-identified subject ID, COVID-19 status, age in years and sex. The repertoires were released in a freely available public database meant as a resource for research on the immune response to SARS-CoV-2. The samples were drawn from the first 160 participants of the ongoing ImmuneRACE study and from some 1,300 subjects provided by 6 global collaborators.

One collaborating source in Seattle enrolled patients during active infection and followed them longitudinally through the course of disease. Collaborating institutions collected whole blood in K2EDTA tubes following their own protocols. For TCRbeta analysis, collaborators shipped samples in one of three forms: frozen whole blood, isolated PBMCs, or DNA extracted from either of those sample types. On this clone: Its antigen target is currently unknown. No per-base quality is available; no much larger clone lies one base away.

General study outcomes and caveats: How much clinical and demographic metadata was included differed by source and by participant, and the metadata was provided uncurated.

The germline V gene (reference sequence) supplies CDR1 SGHNT and CDR2 YYREEE. The cysteine opens and the phenylalanine closes a CDR3 of 13 amino acids. The retained sequence is limited to the CDR3, 39 bases, with the frame set at the first base. Relative to germline, V is missing 5 bases and J is missing 5 bases, with 3 bases of the junction outside any gene match. TCRbeta CDR3 regions were amplified from genomic DNA using the immunoSEQ Assay, a bias-controlled multiplex PCR. On the study's bioinformatics: The number of nucleated cells in each sample was estimated by amplification of reference gene primers within the assay. Sequence reads were collapsed and filtered to measure the absolute abundance of every unique TCRbeta CDR3 rearrangement. For each sample, productive Simpson clonality was calculated as the square root of Simpson's diversity index over productive rearrangements. TCRdb retrieved this table from immuneACCESS and kept in-frame rearrangements only. Not all clones are present; in checked studies, unresolved V genes account for under half, and no reason is known for the remainder. The DNA was the basis for D and trimming; V, J and clone size are from that table. For this sample the table gives 200,000 to 250,000 clones, of which about 91% were detected only once. The ten largest clones represent under 8% of the sample.

The sequencing sample was made of peripheral blood. The V and J segments used are TRBV5-4 and TRBJ1-2, with TRBD1 identical over 10 junction bases. This receptor was identified in a woman aged 25-40 years with COVID-19, enrolled during active disease. CDR3 loop: CASRTGGGYGYTF. The nucleotide sequence is given as TGTGCCAGCAGGACAGGGGGCGGTTATGGCTACACCTTC.